The 28 T cell receptor beta chains listed next were all sequenced from one sample in a study of blood T cell repertoires in COVID-19. Here immunoSEQ multiplex PCR was the method, and the copy in TCRdb shows in-frame clones only, minus some. The data contain 300,000 or so clones, roughly 86% of them seen just once; the ten biggest clones take up about 1.2%. Sequencing input: peripheral blood. The receptors come from a man between 65 and 85 years old with acute or convalescent COVID-19.

V and J are TRBV9 and TRBJ2-7; D is unresolved. CDR1 is SGDLS and CDR2 is YYNGEE in the germline V gene. Trimming left V 0 bases short and J 0 bases short, with 4 bases between. The CDR3 contains 13 residues. The CDR3 DNA sequence: TGTGCCAGCAGCGTAGGGCCCTCCTACGAGCAGTACTTC. This sequence encodes CASSVGPSYEQYF.

In its sample, this clone was seen once. This chain uses TRBV18 with TRBJ1-2; 9 positions agree with TRBD1. Germline V gene sequence: CDR1 KGHSH, CDR2 LQKENI. The CDR3 consists of 15 residues. Germline trimming cut 5 bases from V and 3 bases from J; bases unmatched to any gene: 7. The CDR3 loop is CASSARTGADYGYTF. CDR3 coding DNA: TGTGCCAGCTCAGCCCGGACAGGGGCGGACTATGGCTACACCTTC.

The count of this clone is one. The rearrangement uses TRBV5-1 and TRBJ1-2; tentative D call: TRBD1 (5 bases). V gave up 0 bases and J gave up 4 bases, with 13 bases separating them. The CDR3 is 15 residues long. In germline, CDR1 is SGHRS, CDR2 YFSETQ. CDR3 protein: CASSLEAGLGYGYTF. CDR3 nucleotides: TGCGCCAGCAGCTTGGAGGCAGGGCTTGGCTATGGCTACACCTTC.

The chain combines TRBV2 with TRBJ2-1, with 7 bases aligning to TRBD1. CDR3 length: 15 residues. V gave up 3 bases and J gave up 1 base; unmatched junction bases: 3. Germline-derived CDR1 and CDR2 are SNHLY and FYNNEI. The CDR3 sequence: CASSEFRGSYNEQFF. The DNA of the CDR3 is TGTGCCAGCAGTGAGTTCAGGGGGTCCTACAATGAGCAGTTCTTC.

The chain joins TRBV4-3 to TRBJ2-3, with 9 bases fitting TRBD2. The ends lost 0 bases at V and 0 bases at J; junction bases unmatched: 13. Germline loops: CDR1 LGHNA, CDR2 YSLEER. The CDR3 extends over 20 amino acids. The CDR3 loop is CASSQDKGGREGRSTDTQYF. DNA of the CDR3: TGCGCCAGCAGCCAAGATAAAGGCGGGCGGGAGGGAAGGAGCACAGATACGCAGTATTTT.

The gene calls are TRBV4-3 and TRBJ2-5; 16 bases align to TRBD2. Unmatched junction bases numbered 9, after V lost 0 bases and J lost 5 bases. The germline V gene encodes CDR1 LGHNA and CDR2 YSLEER. The CDR3 totals 19 residues. CDR3 coding DNA: TGCGCCAGCAGCCAAGATCCGGGACTAGCGGGGGGGCGTAGGGAGACCCAGTACTTC. Protein sequence: CASSQDPGLAGGRRETQYF.

This clone was seen a few times. Distinct nucleotide sequences in the sample also encode this CDR3. V is TRBV9 and J is TRBJ2-1, with D perhaps matching TRBD2 (6 bases). Germline V gives CDR1 SGDLS, CDR2 YYNGEE. Trimming removed 4 bases at V and 2 bases at J, with 19 bases between. The CDR3 contains 17 residues. The chain's CDR3 is CASSPRAGGAPYNEQFF. In DNA, the CDR3 is TGTGCCAGCAGCCCCCGAGCAGGCGGGGCCCCCTACAATGAGCAGTTCTTC.

This chain links TRBV15 with TRBJ1-6; D uncertain. The ends were cut back, 5 bases at V and 7 bases at J, with 12 bases in the middle. The CDR3 has 14 residues. Germline V gene data show CDR1 as LNHNV and CDR2 as YYDKDF (reference sequence). CDR3 amino acids: CATSSQAGNSPLHF. The CDR3 bases are TGTGCCACCAGCTCCCAGGCGGGGAATTCACCCCTCCACTTT.

The chain joins TRBV28 to TRBJ2-7; 7 nucleotides agree with TRBD1. This CDR3 has 14 amino acids. The V segment lost 6 bases and the J segment 2 bases; nucleotides outside the gene matches: 7. The V gene's germline CDR1 is MDHEN and CDR2 SYDVKM. The CDR3 region is CASRSSGQTYEQYF. The DNA of the CDR3 is TGTGCCAGCAGATCCTCGGGACAGACCTACGAGCAGTACTTC.

The V gene is TRBV5-1, the J gene TRBJ1-1; TRBD1 matches at 7 bases. Germline lookup yields CDR1 SGHRS and CDR2 YFSETQ. Trimming at V came to 3 bases and at J to 1 base, leaving 6 bases not matched to a gene. The length of the CDR3 is 15 residues. The DNA of the CDR3 is TGCGCCAGCAGCTCGGGGGACAGCTGGAACACTGAAGCTTTCTTT. Protein: CASSSGDSWNTEAFF.

The chain combines TRBV4-2 with TRBJ1-1; weak D call: TRBD1 (6 bases). The CDR3 covers 15 residues. Per germline, CDR1 LGHNA and CDR2 YNFKEQ. Trimming removed 0 bases at V and 4 bases at J, with 12 bases between. The CDR3 region is CASSQDPQGSTEAFF. DNA for the CDR3: TGTGCCAGCAGCCAAGATCCGCAGGGGAGCACTGAAGCTTTCTTT.

The V and J genes are TRBV6-5 and TRBJ2-7; D gene uncertain. Germline CDR1 MNHEY, CDR2 SVGAGI. The CDR3 spans 12 residues. V was clipped by 6 bases and J by 3 bases, with 9 bases between them. CDR3 amino acids: CASRDSLYEQYF. The CDR3 nucleotides are TGTGCCAGCAGAGATAGCCTCTACGAGCAGTACTTC.

The J gene is TRBJ2-1, the V gene TRBV9; 8 bases line up with TRBD1. Unmatched junction bases numbered 4, after V lost 0 bases and J lost 5 bases. Germline-derived CDR1 and CDR2 are SGDLS and YYNGEE. The CDR3 spans 15 residues. This CDR3 reads CASSVGQGIHNEQFF. In DNA form, the CDR3 reads TGTGCCAGCAGCGTAGGACAGGGGATCCACAATGAGCAGTTCTTC.

This sequence joins TRBV7-9 and TRBJ1-5, with 7 bases lining up with TRBD1. From germline, CDR1 is SEHNR and CDR2 FQNEAQ (reference sequence). Trimming at V came to 4 bases and at J to 2 bases, leaving 5 bases not matched to a gene. CDR3 size: 15 residues. The CDR3 sequence is CASSSQGGGNQPQHF. The DNA of the CDR3 is TGTGCCAGCAGCTCCCAGGGGGGTGGCAATCAGCCCCAGCATTTT.

The V gene is TRBV6-5, the J gene TRBJ2-7, with 7 bases identical to TRBD1. This CDR3 contains 14 residues. With V trimmed by 7 bases and J by 3 bases, 9 bases remained unmatched. Germline CDR1 and CDR2: MNHEY and SVGAGI. CDR3 nucleotide sequence: TGTGCCAGCAATATGAACAGGGGCGGCTACGAGCAGTACTTC. The encoded protein is CASNMNRGGYEQYF.

This chain connects TRBV2 to TRBJ2-5, with a tentative D call TRBD1 (5 bases). Germline V lookup: CDR1 SNHLY, CDR2 FYNNEI. The CDR3 runs to 14 residues. V lost 7 bases, J lost 3 bases, and 15 bases lay in between. CDR3 amino acids: CASNRQGLEETQYF. The DNA of the CDR3 is TGTGCCAGCAATCGCCAGGGCCTAGAAGAGACCCAGTACTTC. Variable domain in full (rest from reference TRBV2 and TRBJ2-5): EPEVTQTPSHQVTQMGQEVILRCVPISNHLYFYWYRQILGQKVEFLVSFYNNEISEKSEIFDDQFSVERPDGSNFTLKIRSTKLEDSAMYFCASNRQGLEETQYFGPGTRLLVL.

The V gene is TRBV28, the J gene TRBJ2-2; possible D gene TRBD2, 6 bases. The CDR3 consists of 15 residues. The germline V and J ends were trimmed by 3 bases and 4 bases, with 12 bases remaining between them. Germline CDR1 reads MDHEN; CDR2 reads SYDVKM. The CDR3 here is CASSFGLGGTGELFF. The CDR3, as DNA: TGTGCCAGCAGTTTCGGGCTCGGGGGCACCGGGGAGCTGTTTTTT.

CDR3 amino acids: CASSLAPQGTDTQYF. The CDR3 region has the DNA TGTGCCAGCAGCTTAGCCCCTCAGGGAACAGATACGCAGTATTTT. The chain employs TRBV11-2 and TRBJ2-3; maybe TRBD1 (5 bases). V gave up 1 base and J gave up 3 bases, with 11 bases separating them. The CDR3 is 15 amino acids. Germline V gene lookup returns CDR1 SGHAT and CDR2 FQNNGV.

CDR3 loop: CASRQVAPYGYTF. CDR3 in DNA: TGTGCCAGCAGACAGGTCGCCCCCTATGGCTACACCTTC. The gene calls are TRBV28 and TRBJ1-2; a possible D gene is TRBD1 (5 bases). V was clipped by 6 bases and J by 4 bases, with 12 bases between them. Per germline, CDR1 MDHEN and CDR2 SYDVKM. The CDR3 has 13 amino acids.

The gene calls are TRBV28 and TRBJ2-5; D unclear. Trimming removed 2 bases at V and 4 bases at J, with 8 bases between. Germline V gene sequence: CDR1 MDHEN, CDR2 SYDVKM. The CDR3 extends over 13 amino acids. The chain's CDR3 is CASSLGPPETQYF. The CDR3 DNA follows: TGTGCCAGCAGTTTAGGGCCTCCAGAGACCCAGTACTTC.

This chain joins TRBV6-5 and TRBJ1-2; 8 bases match TRBD1. The CDR3 spans 15 residues. CDR1 and CDR2 (germline): MNHEY, SVGAGI. V lost 7 bases and J lost 6; bases outside the gene matches: 13. CDR3 residues: CASTQGAGAVDGYTF. The CDR3 DNA sequence: TGTGCCAGCACCCAGGGGGCGGGCGCGGTGGATGGCTACACCTTC.

The CDR3 bases are TGTGCCAGTAGTATTGGGGGACAGCTCAACACTGAAGCTTTCTTT. It yields the protein CASSIGGQLNTEAFF. This rearrangement joins TRBV19 to TRBJ1-1, with 7 nucleotides matching TRBD1. Germline CDR1 LNHDA, CDR2 SQIVND (reference sequence). With V trimmed by 3 bases and J by 2 bases, 6 bases remained unmatched. The CDR3 spans 15 residues. Supplemented by reference TRBV19 and TRBJ1-1, the full variable domain reads DGGITQSPKYLFRKEGQNVTLSCEQNLNHDAMYWYRQDPGQGLRLIYYSQIVNDFQKGDIAEGYSVSREKKESFPLTVTSAQKNPTAFYLCASSIGGQLNTEAFFGQGTRLTVV.

The chain joins TRBV4-1 to TRBJ2-3; maybe TRBD1 (6 bases). Germline V gene data show CDR1 as MGHRA and CDR2 as YSYEKL. The CDR3 runs 15 residues. V was clipped by 2 bases and J by 3 bases, with 12 bases between them. CDR3 DNA: TGCGCCAGCAGCCAAAGGACAGTAGGTACAGATACGCAGTATTTT. Its translation: CASSQRTVGTDTQYF.

The chain has TRBV9 and TRBJ1-2, with D tentatively TRBD1 (6 bases). The CDR3 covers 14 residues. Trimming removed 1 base at V and 8 bases at J, with 15 bases between. Per the germline V gene, CDR1 is SGDLS and CDR2 is YYNGEE. CDR3 sequence (DNA): TGTGCCAGCAGCGTACTTCAACAGGGCGGGGGCTACACCTTC. It specifies CASSVLQQGGGYTF.

The genes are TRBV7-2 and TRBJ2-3; possible D gene TRBD2, 6 bases. V lost 2 bases and J lost 4, with 10 bases in between. The CDR3 covers 14 residues. The germline gives CDR1 SGHTA, CDR2 FQGNSA. CDR3 coding DNA: TGTGCCAGCAGCTTAACGGCGGGGTCAGATACGCAGTATTTT. It specifies CASSLTAGSDTQYF.

J is TRBJ1-2 and V is TRBV5-6, with TRBD1 as a possible D gene (6 bases). CDR1 and CDR2 from the germline V gene are SGHDT and YYEEEE. The CDR3 runs 16 residues. Trimming left V 5 bases short and J 4 bases short, with 21 bases between. The CDR3 loop reads CASRQTGHPGGYGYTF. The DNA for the CDR3 is TGTGCCAGCAGACAAACGGGACATCCGGGGGGCTATGGCTACACCTTC. Full variable domain (outside the CDR3, taken from reference TRBV5-6 and TRBJ1-2): DAGVTQSPTHLIKTRGQQVTLRCSPKSGHDTVSWYQQALGQGPQFIFQYYEEEERQRGNFPDRFSGHQFPNYSSELNVNALLLGDSALYLCASRQTGHPGGYGYTFGSGTRLTVV.

This clone occurred a few times. The rearrangement links TRBV7-6 to TRBJ2-1, with 12 bases matching TRBD2. The CDR3 totals 17 residues. Germline assignment: CDR1 SGHVS and CDR2 FNYEAQ. V gave up 1 base and J gave up 7 bases; unmatched junction bases: 8. The CDR3 protein is CASSLETTSGGFNEQFF. CDR3 in DNA: TGTGCCAGCAGCTTAGAGACGACTAGCGGGGGCTTTAATGAGCAGTTCTTC.

V gene TRBV3-1 (or the pseudogene TRBV3-2) combines with J gene TRBJ1-1, with TRBD1 matching over 9 bases. Trimming cost V 5 bases and J 5 bases; bases outside gene matches: 9. In germline, CDR1 is LGHDT, CDR2 YNNKEL (reference sequence). The CDR3 loop spans 15 amino acids. CDR3 region: CASSFSTGGVTEAFF. CDR3 sequence (DNA): TGTGCCAGCAGCTTTTCAACAGGGGGCGTAACTGAAGCTTTCTTT.